These 11 T cell receptor beta chains originate from one sample sequenced in a study of OX40 agonist ivuxolimab in advanced cancers. Produced via immunoSEQ multiplex PCR; TCRdb's table is partial and in-frame only. Of tens of thousands of clones listed, 80% to 90% are singletons. Specimen: CD4+ or CD8+ T cells sorted from blood, collected in a trial of the OX40 agonist ivuxolimab. The receptors were gathered from an adult with an advanced solid tumor such as melanoma, head and neck, liver or kidney cancer.

The chain joins TRBV7-9 to TRBJ1-2; D ambiguous. CDR1 SEHNR and CDR2 FQNEAQ come from the germline V gene (reference sequence). The CDR3 loop spans 13 amino acids. Deletions cut 5 bases from V and 3 bases from J, with 10 bases between. CDR3: CASSQSVDYGYTF. CDR3 nucleotides: TGTGCCAGCAGCCAGTCAGTGGACTATGGCTACACCTTC.

The J gene is TRBJ2-7, the V gene TRBV18; 9 bases line up with TRBD2. CDR1 is KGHSH and CDR2 is LQKENI in the germline V gene. The V gene end was trimmed by 3 bases and the J gene end by 4 bases; junction bases not matched to a gene: 10. CDR3 size: 16 residues. The CDR3, as DNA: TGTGCCAGCTCACCTCTACCGGGGACTAGCAGGTACGAGCAGTACTTC. As protein: CASSPLPGTSRYEQYF.

This clone was observed a handful of times. The V and J genes are TRBV2 and TRBJ2-1, with D perhaps being TRBD1 or TRBD2 (5 bases each). CDR3 length: 10 amino acids. The V and J ends lost 8 bases and 6 bases respectively, with 5 bases between them. Germline V lookup: CDR1 SNHLY, CDR2 FYNNEI. The CDR3 nucleotides read TGTGCCAGCGGGGGCAATGAGCAGTTCTTC. Amino acid sequence: CASGGNEQFF. Full variable domain (outside the CDR3, taken from reference TRBV2 and TRBJ2-1): EPEVTQTPSHQVTQMGQEVILRCVPISNHLYFYWYRQILGQKVEFLVSFYNNEISEKSEIFDDQFSVERPDGSNFTLKIRSTKLEDSAMYFCASGGNEQFFGPGTRLTVL.

The genes are TRBV7-6 and TRBJ2-7; 8 bases match TRBD1. This CDR3 has 13 residues. Germline values: CDR1 SGHVS, CDR2 FNYEAQ. With V trimmed by 5 bases and J by 12 bases, 12 bases remained unmatched. In DNA form, the CDR3 reads TGTGCCAGCAGCCGACGGGACAGGCCCCCCACGTACTTC. Protein: CASSRRDRPPTYF.

The chain couples TRBV11-3 to TRBJ2-5, with 9 bases aligning to TRBD2. Losses at the gene ends were 5 bases for V and 4 bases for J; bases not matched to a gene: 11. Germline V gene data show CDR1 as SGHNT and CDR2 as YENEEA. This CDR3 has 16 amino acids. CDR3 sequence (DNA): TGTGCCAGCAGCCCACCCTCGACTAGCGGAGTAGAGACCCAGTACTTC. This translates into CASSPPSTSGVETQYF.

This clone was counted once. The rearrangement uses TRBV6-1 and TRBJ2-1, with 14 nucleotides matching TRBD2. The trim removed 6 bases at V and 8 bases at J, leaving 6 bases unmatched. The CDR3 has 15 amino acids. The germline gives CDR1 MNHNS, CDR2 SASEGT. Written as DNA, the CDR3 is TGTGCCAGCAGCACCGGGACTAGCGGGAGTGATGAGCAGTTCTTC. This codes for CASSTGTSGSDEQFF.

The rearrangement joins TRBV5-8 to TRBJ2-5; TRBD2 matches at 9 bases. This CDR3 contains 16 residues. After removal of 4 bases from V and 4 bases from J, the junction contained 11 bases not matched to a gene. Germline assignment: CDR1 SGHTS and CDR2 YDEGEE. Written as DNA, the CDR3 is TGTGCCAGCAGCCCGGGGGGGCTAGCGGGAAGAGAGACCCAGTACTTC. Its protein is CASSPGGLAGRETQYF.

This rearrangement joins TRBV30 to TRBJ2-7; 7 bases match TRBD1. This CDR3 has 13 amino acids. The V gene end was trimmed by 2 bases and the J gene end by 7 bases; junction bases not matched to a gene: 8. Germline V gene data show CDR1 as GTSNPN and CDR2 as SVGIG (reference sequence). CDR3 sequence: CAWSRDSSGEQYF. The CDR3 bases are TGTGCCTGGAGTAGGGACAGCTCTGGGGAGCAGTACTTC.

This chain links TRBV27 with TRBJ1-2, with unresolved D. This CDR3 is built from 15 residues. CDR1 and CDR2 from the germline V gene are MNHEY and SMNVEV (reference sequence). The V end lost 0 bases, the J end lost 1 base, and 9 bases lay between the germline ends. The CDR3 DNA reads as TGTGCCAGCAGTTTATCCCGCAACTTTAACTATGGCTACACCTTC. This sequence encodes CASSLSRNFNYGYTF.

The J gene is TRBJ2-1, the V gene TRBV7-2; 8 positions match TRBD1. V shed 2 bases, J shed 13 bases, and the junction held 10 bases outside the gene matches. In germline, CDR1 is SGHTA, CDR2 FQGNSA. This CDR3 has 14 amino acids. The CDR3 sequence is CASSLSAGGFDQFF. CDR3 coding DNA: TGTGCCAGCAGCTTAAGTGCAGGGGGCTTTGACCAGTTCTTC. Drawing the rest from reference TRBV7-2 and TRBJ2-1, the complete variable domain is GAGVSQSPSNKVTEKGKDVELRCDPISGHTALYWYRQSLGQGLEFLIYFQGNSAPDKSGLPSDRFSAERTGGSVSTLTIQRTQQEDSAVYLCASSLSAGGFDQFFGPGTRLTVL.

The chain recombines TRBV11-2 with TRBJ2-1, with 7 bases that match TRBD2. The CDR3 totals 17 residues. Germline-derived CDR1 and CDR2 are SGHAT and FQNNGV. With V trimmed by 4 bases and J by 2 bases, 11 bases remained unmatched. The CDR3 bases are TGTGCCAGCAGCTCCCGAGGGGCGGGAGCCACCTACAATGAGCAGTTCTTC. This encodes CASSSRGAGATYNEQFF.